Listed below are T cell receptor beta chains from one sample, sequenced in a study of CD8+CD57+ T cells in acquired aplastic anemia. TCRdb called the reads again in MiXCR, with one record for every CDR3 protein. The sample contains 200,000 or so distinct CDR3 sequences, less than 75% of which appear only once. Input material: sorted CD4+, CD8+, or CD8+CD57+ T cells (not recorded which) from PBMCs. These receptors all stem from a human donor with aplastic anemia. The CDR3 runs from the conserved cysteine through the conserved F or W. D genes are given only for firm matches. The size field is filled for only some rows; it gives once, few, many or a size class.

15	.	TRBV7-8	TRBJ2-3	.	TGTGCCAGCAGCTTAGTTGGGGCTAGCACAGATACGCAGTATTTT	CASSLVGASTDTQYF
13	.	TRBV10-3	TRBJ2-3	few	TGTGCCACACTCGGGGCTAGCGAGCATACGCAGTATTTT	CATLGASEHTQYF
11	.	TRBV7-3	TRBJ1-1	.	TGTGCCATCCCGGGGAGCGGTGAAGCTTTCTTT	CAIPGSGEAFF
13	.	TRBV5-1	TRBJ1-2	.	TGCGCCAGCAGCTTGGTGCAGGCGGATGGCTACACCTTC	CASSLVQADGYTF
16	TRBD2	TRBV29-1	TRBJ2-5	.	TGCAGCGGAGCTCTTAGAAGGCTAGCGGGGAGAGATGCCCAGTACTTC	CSGALRRLAGRDAQYF
16	TRBD1	TRBV10-1	TRBJ2-3	many	TGCGCCAGCAGTGAAACGACAGGGGGCTTGTTAGATACGCAGTATTTT	CASSETTGGLLDTQYF
12	.	TRBV2	TRBJ2-7	.	TGTGCCAGCAATATTTCCTGGACGCTGCAGTACTTC	CASNISWTLQYF
16	.	TRBV11-2	TRBJ2-1	.	TGTGCCAGCAGCTTAGTGGCGTTGAGCTCCTACAATGAGCAGTTCTTC	CASSLVALSSYNEQFF
13	.	TRBV20-1	TRBJ2-5	.	TGCAGTGCTAGAGGGCTAGGGAGGGAGACCCAGTACTTC	CSARGLGRETQYF
13	TRBD1	TRBV14	TRBJ2-7	.	TGTGCCAGCAAAAGGGACAGGGGCGACGAGCAGTACTTC	CASKRDRGDEQYF
14	TRBD1	TRBV13	TRBJ1-1	once	TGTGCCAGCAGCAACGGAGCAGGGGGCATTGAAGCTTTCTTT	CASSNGAGGIEAFF
19	TRBD2	TRBV20-1	TRBJ2-7	.	TGCAGTGCTACGCGGTCTAGCGGGAGGGCCGTGTGGGATTCCTACGAGCAGTACTTC	CSATRSSGRAVWDSYEQYF
15	TRBD2	TRBV19	TRBJ2-1	.	TGTGCCAGTAGTATAGATCGACGGGGAGGGGCCGTGCAGTTCTTC	CASSIDRRGGAVQFF
15	.	TRBV24-1	TRBJ1-4	.	TGTGCCACCAGTGACAGAGGGGCCCCTAATGAAAAACTGTTTTTT	CATSDRGAPNEKLFF
12	.	TRBV10-3	TRBJ2-3	few	TGTGCCGTCAACGGTGGCACAGATACGCAGTATTTT	CAVNGGTDTQYF
16	.	TRBV4-1	TRBJ1-4	many	TGCGCCAGCAGCCGAGGACCGTATGCAACTAATGAAAAACTGTTTTTT	CASSRGPYATNEKLFF
15	.	TRBV12-3/TRBV12-4	TRBJ2-7	.	TGTGCCAGCGGCCGCGGGGCAGGGCTCTCCTACGAGCAGTACTTC	CASGRGAGLSYEQYF
15	.	TRBV9	TRBJ1-6	.	TGTGCCAGCAGCGTTGGCGTCTCCTATAATTCACCCCTCCACTTT	CASSVGVSYNSPLHF
13	.	TRBV5-4	TRBJ1-2	.	TGTGCCAGCAGCCAACCCCCTGGGTATGGCTACACCTTC	CASSQPPGYGYTF
14	.	TRBV7-3	TRBJ2-5	once	TGTGCCAGCAGCTCTGGTTCACCTAGGGAGACCCAGTACTTC	CASSSGSPRETQYF
16	TRBD1	TRBV19	TRBJ1-1	few	TGTGCCAGTAGGCCGGGGACAGGGGGCGCGGGTACTGAAGCTTTCTTT	CASRPGTGGAGTEAFF
15	.	TRBV25-1	TRBJ1-2	.	TGTGCCAGCAGTGAATCCAGGGGCAGTAAGGAAGGCTACACCTTC	CASSESRGSKEGYTF
13	.	TRBV10-1	TRBJ2-5	.	TGTGCCATCGGTAGTGATGGGGTTCAGACCCAGTACTTC	CAIGSDGVQTQYF
12	.	TRBV7-9	TRBJ1-6	.	TGTGCCAGCAGCTTTGAAGTGGGGCCCCTCCACTTT	CASSFEVGPLHF
12	TRBD1	TRBV20-1	TRBJ1-1	.	TGCAGTGCTACTACAGGGGAAACTGAAGCTCTCTTT	CSATTGETEALF
17	TRBD1	TRBV24-1	TRBJ2-3	.	TGTGCCACCAGTGAAGGTCCGGGACAGGGTGTTGAAGATACGCAGTATTTT	CATSEGPGQGVEDTQYF
13	.	TRBV2	TRBJ2-2	.	TGTGCCAGCAGAGGAAGTTACACCGGGGAGCTGTTTTTT	CASRGSYTGELFF
13	.	TRBV20-1	TRBJ2-1	.	TGCAGTACAGGGGTGGGGGGTTACAATGAGCAGTTCTTC	CSTGVGGYNEQFF
12	.	TRBV7-6	TRBJ2-5	.	TGTGCCAGCAGCTCCCGAGGGGAGACCCGGTACTTC	CASSSRGETRYF
14	.	TRBV10-1	TRBJ2-7	.	TGCGCCAGCAGCTTGGTTGTCGGCTCCTACGAGCAGTACTTC	CASSLVVGSYEQYF
16	TRBD2	TRBV29-1	TRBJ2-5	.	TGCAGCGTAGGCATACCCGGACTAGCCCGGAGGTGGACCCAGTACTTC	CSVGIPGLARRWTQYF